This TCR beta chain was sequenced in a study of T cell changes during pregnancy in multiple sclerosis. The table lists this clone with a count of one. The germline gives CDR1 MNHNS, CDR2 SASEGT. V gave up 3 bases and J gave up 9 bases, with 12 bases separating them. CDR3 size: 12 residues. TCRdb's table, derived via immunoSEQ multiplex PCR, lists solely in-frame clones and lacks some. The sample contains tens of thousands of clones, around 94% of which appear only once. J is TRBJ2-7 and V is TRBV6-1; D is undetermined. The receptor was derived from a female donor with multiple sclerosis, enrolled in a pregnancy study. This sample comprised peripheral blood, obtained in the third trimester of pregnancy. The CDR3 DNA follows: TGTGCCAGCAGTGATTATGGCTTGGCGCAGTACTTC. Protein sequence: CASSDYGLAQYF.